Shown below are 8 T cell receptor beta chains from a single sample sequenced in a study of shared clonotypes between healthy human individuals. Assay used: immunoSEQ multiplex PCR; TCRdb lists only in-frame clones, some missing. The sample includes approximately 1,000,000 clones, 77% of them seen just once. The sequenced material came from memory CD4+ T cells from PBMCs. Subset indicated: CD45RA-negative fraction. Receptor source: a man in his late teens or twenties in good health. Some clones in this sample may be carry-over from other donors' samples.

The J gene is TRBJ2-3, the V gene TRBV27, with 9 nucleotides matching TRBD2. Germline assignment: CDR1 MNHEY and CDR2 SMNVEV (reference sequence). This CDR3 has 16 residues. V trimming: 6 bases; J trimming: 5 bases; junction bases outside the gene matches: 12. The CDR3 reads CASSRLAAPSVDTQYF. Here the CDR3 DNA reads TGTGCCAGCAGCCGACTAGCGGCCCCTTCGGTAGATACGCAGTATTTT.

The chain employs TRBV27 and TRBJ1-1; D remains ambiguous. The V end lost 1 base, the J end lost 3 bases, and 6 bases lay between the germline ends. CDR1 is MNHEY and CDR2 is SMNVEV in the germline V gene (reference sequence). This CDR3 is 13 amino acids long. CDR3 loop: CASSLLRDTEAFF. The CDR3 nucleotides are TGTGCCAGCAGTTTATTAAGGGACACTGAAGCTTTCTTT.

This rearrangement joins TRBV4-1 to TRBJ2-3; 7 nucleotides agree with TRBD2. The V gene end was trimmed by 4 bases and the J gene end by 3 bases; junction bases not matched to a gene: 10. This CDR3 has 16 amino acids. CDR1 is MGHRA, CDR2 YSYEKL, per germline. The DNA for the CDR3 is TGCGCCAGCAGCCCGGGGCGGGGGATGGCGACAGATACGCAGTATTTT. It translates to CASSPGRGMATDTQYF.

DNA for the CDR3: TGTGCCAGCATACGGGACAGTTCAGAGACCCAGTACTTC. Protein product: CASIRDSSETQYF. The chain combines TRBV7-9 with TRBJ2-5; TRBD1 aligns across 7 bases. J gave up 4 bases and V 7 bases, and 6 bases lay outside the gene matches. There are 13 residues in the CDR3. Germline lookup yields CDR1 SEHNR and CDR2 FQNEAQ (reference sequence).

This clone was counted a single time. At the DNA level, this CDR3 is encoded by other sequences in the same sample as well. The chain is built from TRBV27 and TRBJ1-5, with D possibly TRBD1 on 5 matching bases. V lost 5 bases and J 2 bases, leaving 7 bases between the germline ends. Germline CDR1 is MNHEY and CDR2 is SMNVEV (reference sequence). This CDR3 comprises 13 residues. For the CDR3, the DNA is TGTGCCAGCAGTCGGGACCGCAATCAGCCCCAGCATTTT. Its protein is CASSRDRNQPQHF.

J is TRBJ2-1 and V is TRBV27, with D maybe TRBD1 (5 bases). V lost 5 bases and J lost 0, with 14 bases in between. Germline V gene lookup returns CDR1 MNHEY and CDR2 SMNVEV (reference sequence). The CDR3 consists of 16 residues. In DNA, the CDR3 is TGTGCCAGCAGTCTCCAGGGCCCTATCTCCTACAATGAGCAGTTCTTC. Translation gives CASSLQGPISYNEQFF.

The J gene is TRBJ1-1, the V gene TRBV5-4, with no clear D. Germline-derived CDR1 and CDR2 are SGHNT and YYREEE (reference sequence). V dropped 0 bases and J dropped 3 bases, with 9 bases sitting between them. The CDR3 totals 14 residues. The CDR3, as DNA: TGTGCCAGCAGCTTGGGAGCTCGGGACACTGAAGCTTTCTTT. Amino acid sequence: CASSLGARDTEAFF.

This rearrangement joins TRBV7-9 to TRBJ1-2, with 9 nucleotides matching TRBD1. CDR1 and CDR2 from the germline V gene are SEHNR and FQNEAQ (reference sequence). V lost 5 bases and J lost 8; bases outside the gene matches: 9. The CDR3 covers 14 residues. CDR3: CASSPTGGYGGYTF. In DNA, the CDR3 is TGTGCCAGCAGCCCGACAGGGGGTTATGGCGGCTACACCTTC.